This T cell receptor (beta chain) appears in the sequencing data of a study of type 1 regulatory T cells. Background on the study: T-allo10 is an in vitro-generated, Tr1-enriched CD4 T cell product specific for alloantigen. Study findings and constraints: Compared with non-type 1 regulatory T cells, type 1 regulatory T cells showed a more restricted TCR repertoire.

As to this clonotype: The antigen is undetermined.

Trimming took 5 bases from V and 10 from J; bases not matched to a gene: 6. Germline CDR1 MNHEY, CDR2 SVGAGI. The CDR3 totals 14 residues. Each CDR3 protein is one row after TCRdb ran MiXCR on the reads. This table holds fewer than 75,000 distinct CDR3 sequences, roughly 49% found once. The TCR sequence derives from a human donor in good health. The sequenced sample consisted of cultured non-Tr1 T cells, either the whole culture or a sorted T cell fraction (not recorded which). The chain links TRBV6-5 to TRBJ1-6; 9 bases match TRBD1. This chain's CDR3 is CASSRTGDVSPLHF. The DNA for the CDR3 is TGTGCCAGCAGTCGGACAGGGGATGTGTCACCCCTCCACTTT.